This T cell receptor (beta chain) was profiled in a study of blood T cell repertoires in COVID-19. Background on the study: Some COVID-19 samples were acute and others convalescent; all came from the United States, Italy and Spain. From T cells, B-cell-depleted T cells, or PBMCs came the material, which was cDNA or gDNA.

As processed by the authors: From reference gene primer amplification, estimates of nucleated cell counts were derived. Profiling relied on immunoSEQ multiplex PCR, and the TCRdb table lists in-frame clones only, not all of them. V and J calls and clone size come straight from that table; D and trimming were deduced from the DNA. Of about 380,000 clones listed, around 89% are singletons. Germline V CDR1 and CDR2: SGDLS, YYNGEE. This CDR3 is built from 19 residues. The V gene end was trimmed by 0 bases and the J gene end by 8 bases; junction bases not matched to a gene: 16. This clone was detected only once.

V and J are TRBV9 and TRBJ2-1, with 11 bases lining up with TRBD2. The sample taken for sequencing was peripheral blood. The receptor comes from a man aged 18 to 29 with active or convalescent COVID-19. The CDR3 nucleotides read TGTGCCAGCAGCGTAGATTTGGAGTGGCTAGCGGGAGGTGGTGATGAGCAGTTCTTC. As protein: CASSVDLEWLAGGGDEQFF.